This T cell receptor beta chain was obtained from a study of blood T cell repertoires in COVID-19. Study as a whole: Material from acute and convalescent COVID-19 was sourced from the United States, Italy and Spain.

Authors' processing steps: Amplified reference gene primers provided the basis for estimating nucleated cell counts. Clones were sequenced by immunoSEQ multiplex PCR, and TCRdb holds only the in-frame ones, with some missing. For V, J and clone size, that table is used; D and trimming come from the DNA. In the table there are 70,000 to 90,000 clones, 70% to 90% of which are singletons. Between the trimmed V and J ends, which lost 5 bases and 1 base, there was a span of 8 bases. The CDR3 totals 13 residues. Germline CDR1 reads MNHEY; CDR2 reads SVGAGI. This sequence was found in a human donor in a cohort sampled during active COVID-19. The V and J genes are TRBV6-5 and TRBJ1-2; possible D gene TRBD1, 6 bases. Sample: peripheral blood. The CDR3 DNA reads as TGTGCCAGCAGTCAGGGGAATAACTATGGCTACACCTTC. Residues: CASSQGNNYGYTF.